Following are 16 T cell receptor beta chains from one sample sequenced in a study of blood T cell repertoires in COVID-19. Profiling relied on immunoSEQ multiplex PCR, and the TCRdb table lists in-frame clones only, not all of them. This table holds about 200,000 clones, 85% to 90% found once. The sample taken for sequencing was PBMCs or T cells enriched from blood (not recorded which). Receptor source: a man aged 25-45 years who had recovered from COVID-19.

This chain links TRBV19 with TRBJ2-1; 8 bases align to TRBD2. J gave up 9 bases and V 11 bases, and 15 bases lay outside the gene matches. From germline, CDR1 is LNHDA and CDR2 SQIVND (reference sequence). The CDR3 consists of 14 residues. For the CDR3, the DNA is TGTGCCTCCCGAGGGGAGCGGGAGCAGTCTGAGCAGTTCTTC. Its protein is CASRGEREQSEQFF.

The chain links TRBV7-2 to TRBJ1-5; 10 positions match TRBD1. CDR1 and CDR2 from the germline V gene are SGHTA and FQGNSA. The trim removed 5 bases at V and 5 bases at J, leaving 9 bases unmatched. The CDR3 consists of 16 residues. The DNA for the CDR3 is TGTGCCAGCAGCCCCCGGGGACAGGGGTTAGATCAGCCCCAGCATTTT. This sequence encodes CASSPRGQGLDQPQHF.

V is TRBV5-1 and J is TRBJ2-7; 8 nucleotides align to TRBD1. This CDR3 has 14 amino acids. Germline V lookup: CDR1 SGHRS, CDR2 YFSETQ. Losses at the gene ends were 4 bases for V and 3 bases for J; bases not matched to a gene: 6. The CDR3 is CASSPRTGNYEQYF. CDR3 in DNA: TGCGCCAGCAGCCCCCGGACAGGGAACTACGAGCAGTACTTC.

The chain couples TRBV6-2 or TRBV6-3 to TRBJ2-5, with D perhaps TRBD2 (6 bases). From germline, CDR1 is MNHEY and CDR2 SVGEGT. V lost 3 bases and J 5 bases, leaving 13 bases between the germline ends. This CDR3 is 14 amino acids long. Here the CDR3 DNA reads TGTGCCAGCAGTTATGAAGGGAGGCGGGAGACCCAGTACTTC. This sequence encodes CASSYEGRRETQYF.

The chain joins TRBV5-6 to TRBJ2-7; TRBD1 matches at 10 bases. The trim removed 4 bases at V and 5 bases at J, leaving 6 bases unmatched. In germline, CDR1 is SGHDT, CDR2 YYEEEE. The CDR3 has 14 residues. The CDR3 coding sequence is TGTGCCAGCAGCCAAGGGGACAGGGGAAACGAGCAGTACTTC. It encodes CASSQGDRGNEQYF.

The chain is built from TRBV18 and TRBJ1-3, with unresolved D. V was cut by 4 bases and J by 8 bases, with 9 bases left in between. CDR1 and CDR2 from the germline V gene are KGHSH and LQKENI. The CDR3 covers 12 residues. The CDR3 here is CASSLAIDTIYF. The CDR3 bases are TGTGCCAGCTCACTTGCGATCGACACCATATATTTT.

The genes are TRBV27 and TRBJ1-1; a possible D gene is TRBD1 (6 bases). The CDR3 is 18 residues long. Germline CDR1 reads MNHEY; CDR2 reads SMNVEV (reference sequence). The V end was cut by 2 bases, the J end by 1 base, with 20 bases between. CDR3 residues: CASSLRHLKQGKNTEAFF. DNA of the CDR3: TGTGCCAGCAGTTTAAGGCACCTTAAACAGGGCAAGAACACTGAAGCTTTCTTT.

The rearrangement joins TRBV5-4 to TRBJ1-1; D unresolved. Germline values: CDR1 SGHNT, CDR2 YYREEE (reference sequence). The CDR3 runs to 14 residues. V lost 4 bases and J 4 bases, leaving 14 bases between the germline ends. This chain's CDR3 is CASSTGGLSTEAFF. The DNA of the CDR3 is TGTGCCAGCAGCACGGGAGGGCTGAGCACTGAAGCTTTCTTT. The whole variable domain, filled in from reference TRBV5-4 and TRBJ1-1, reads ETGVTQSPTHLIKTRGQQVTLRCSSQSGHNTVSWYQQALGQGPQFIFQYYREEENGRGNFPPRFSGLQFPNYSSELNVNALELDDSALYLCASSTGGLSTEAFFGQGTRLTVV.

This clone was observed a single time. V is TRBV29-1 and J is TRBJ2-7; TRBD1 matches 10 bases. The ends lost 7 bases at V and 4 bases at J; junction bases unmatched: 4. This CDR3 is 12 amino acids long. The germline CDR1 and CDR2 sequences are SQVTM and ANQGSEA. CDR3 amino acids: CSGDRGVYEQYF. Written as DNA, the CDR3 is TGCAGCGGGGACAGGGGCGTTTACGAGCAGTACTTC.

The rearrangement links TRBV7-2 to TRBJ2-7; 11 bases are a match to TRBD1. From germline, CDR1 is SGHTA and CDR2 FQGNSA. V lost 4 bases and J lost 3; bases outside the gene matches: 5. The CDR3 spans 15 residues. The CDR3 sequence: CASSSRTGGFYEQYF. CDR3 DNA: TGTGCCAGCAGCTCTAGGACAGGGGGCTTCTACGAGCAGTACTTC.

This chain connects TRBV11-3 to TRBJ1-5, with 12 positions matching TRBD1. CDR1 is SGHNT and CDR2 is YENEEA in the germline V gene. The CDR3 length is 17 residues. V shed 1 base and J 4 bases; nucleotides not matched to a gene: 5. The CDR3 reads CASSLGDRGRSNQPQHF. Here the CDR3 DNA reads TGTGCCAGCAGCTTAGGGGACAGGGGGCGGTCAAATCAGCCCCAGCATTTT. Variable domain in full (rest from reference TRBV11-3 and TRBJ1-5): EAGVVQSPRYKIIEKKQPVAFWCNPISGHNTLYWYLQNLGQGPELLIRYENEEAVDDSQLPKDRFSAERLKGVDSTLKIQPAELGDSAVYLCASSLGDRGRSNQPQHFGDGTRLSIL.

The chain carries TRBV2 and TRBJ1-1, with TRBD1 matching 9 bases. The germline V gene encodes CDR1 SNHLY and CDR2 FYNNEI. This CDR3 is built from 16 residues. The J segment lost 4 bases and the V segment lost 3 bases, leaving 9 bases of the junction unmatched. The CDR3: CASSEFGTGSATEAFF. CDR3 DNA: TGTGCCAGCAGTGAGTTCGGGACAGGGTCGGCCACTGAAGCTTTCTTT.

The chain couples TRBV30 to TRBJ1-3; 7 bases are a match to TRBD1. The J segment lost 0 bases and the V segment lost 5 bases, leaving 10 bases of the junction unmatched. Germline CDR1 and CDR2: GTSNPN and SVGIG (reference sequence). The CDR3 has 16 amino acids. CDR3 residues: CAWVRDSQLSGNTIYF. CDR3 nucleotide sequence: TGTGCCTGGGTACGGGACAGTCAACTCTCTGGAAACACCATATATTTT.

The chain combines TRBV7-6 with TRBJ2-7, with unresolved D. CDR1 and CDR2 (germline): SGHVS, FNYEAQ. Trimming left V 3 bases short and J 0 bases short, with 12 bases between. CDR3 length equals 15 residues. CDR3 amino acids: CASSFSGWSSYEQYF. The CDR3 DNA reads TGTGCCAGCAGCTTCTCTGGCTGGAGCTCCTACGAGCAGTACTTC.

The rearrangement joins TRBV14 to TRBJ2-1; tentatively, D is TRBD1 (6 bases). The CDR3 loop spans 13 amino acids. Germline CDR1 is SGHDN and CDR2 is FVKESK. V lost 6 bases, J lost 4 bases, and 10 bases lay in between. The CDR3 sequence is CASSLQGYNEQFF. The CDR3 DNA follows: TGTGCCAGCAGTTTACAGGGATACAATGAGCAGTTCTTC.

This clone was seen a handful of times. This chain joins TRBV3-1 (or the pseudogene TRBV3-2) and TRBJ1-1; possibly TRBD1 for D (5 bases). CDR3 length equals 14 residues. Germline CDR1 and CDR2: LGHDT and YNNKEL (reference sequence). V lost 4 bases and J 10 bases, leaving 19 bases between the germline ends. CDR3 protein: CASSRGTEGNVAFF. CDR3 in DNA: TGTGCCAGCAGCCGTGGAACGGAGGGGAATGTAGCTTTCTTT.